Listed below are T cell receptor beta chains from one sample, sequenced in a study of blood T cells in healthy people across ages. Via MiXCR, TCRdb re-called the 5' RACE reads, giving one row per CDR3 protein. The sample contains around 650,000 distinct CDR3 sequences, around 32% of which appear only once. The specimen was blood. The origin of the receptors is a woman aged 80 or older in good health. Each CDR3 is given with its conserved first and last residue. The D gene is left open where the match is weak. Not every row has a clone size; where given, it reads once, few, many or a size class.

>TRBD2|TRBJ2-1|TRBV20-1|-
CSAIGGGGRGNEQFF
TGCAGTGCTATAGGCGGGGGGGGTAGAGGCAATGAGCAGTTCTTC
>-|TRBJ1-6|TRBV25-1|few
CASSVSPKSPLHF
TGTGCCAGCAGTGTCTCACCGAAATCACCCCTCCACTTT
>TRBD2|TRBJ2-1|TRBV20-1|many
CSANPTSGGYNEQFF
TGCAGTGCTAACCCGACTAGCGGGGGGTACAATGAGCAGTTCTTC
>TRBD2|TRBJ2-7|TRBV30|-
CAWSDMGLAEQYF
TGTGCCTGGAGTGATATGGGACTAGCCGAGCAGTACTTC
>TRBD2|TRBJ2-3|TRBV6-2/TRBV6-3|many
CASSYGFSGSDTQYF
TGTGCCAGCAGCTACGGGTTTAGCGGGTCAGATACGCAGTATTTT
>-|TRBJ2-1|TRBV11-2|many
CASSLEFTRNEQFF
TGTGCCAGCAGCTTAGAATTTACTCGGAATGAGCAGTTCTTC
>TRBD2|TRBJ2-3|TRBV2|many
CASSELLAGNTDTQYF
TGTGCCAGCAGTGAATTACTAGCGGGGAACACAGATACGCAGTATTTT
>-|TRBJ2-5|TRBV5-1|many
CASSLGWGNQETQYF
TGCGCCAGCAGCTTGGGGTGGGGGAACCAAGAGACCCAGTACTTC
>-|TRBJ1-2|TRBV7-2|few
CASSLGLQGSPSGYTF
TGTGCCAGCAGCTTAGGATTGCAGGGATCCCCCTCTGGCTACACCTTC
>-|TRBJ1-1|TRBV7-8|few
CASSMTSYEAFF
TGTGCCAGCAGCATGACGAGCTATGAAGCTTTCTTT
>TRBD1|TRBJ1-2|TRBV27|-
CASSFSRGNYGYTF
TGTGCCAGCAGTTTCAGCAGGGGGAACTATGGCTACACCTTC
>-|TRBJ1-2|TRBV7-2|-
CASSRGQSANYGYTF
TGTGCCAGCAGCCGTGGACAGTCGGCTAACTATGGCTACACCTTC
>-|TRBJ1-6|TRBV30|few
CAWRAGRRNSPLHF
TGTGCCTGGAGAGCCGGCAGGAGGAATTCACCCCTCCACTTT
>-|TRBJ2-7|TRBV20-1|many
CSATRDNYEQYF
TGCAGTGCTACCCGGGACAACTACGAGCAGTACTTC
>-|TRBJ2-1|TRBV3-1|many
CASSQISSSYNEQFF
TGTGCCAGCAGCCAAATTTCTAGTTCCTACAATGAGCAGTTCTTC
>-|TRBJ1-5|TRBV5-1|many
CASSLGGTDDQPQHF
TGCGCCAGCAGCTTGGGGGGAACGGATGATCAGCCCCAGCATTTT
>-|TRBJ1-3|TRBV4-1|many
CASSQEPQGFGNTIYF
TGCGCCAGCAGCCAAGAGCCCCAGGGTTTTGGAAACACCATATATTTT
>TRBD1|TRBJ1-2|TRBV5-4|many
CASSLQGGTNYGYTF
TGTGCCAGCAGCTTACAGGGGGGAACCAACTATGGCTACACCTTC
>-|TRBJ1-5|TRBV5-1|many
CASSLDNVSNQPQHF
TGCGCCAGCAGCTTGGACAATGTTAGCAATCAGCCCCAGCATTTT
>-|TRBJ2-3|TRBV20-1|few
CSAVPDTQYF
TGCAGTGCCGTCCCGGATACGCAGTATTTT
>-|TRBJ1-5|TRBV3-1|-
CASSQEAVSNQPQHF
TGTGCCAGCAGCCAAGAGGCGGTTAGCAATCAGCCCCAGCATTTT
>-|TRBJ2-2|TRBV12-3/TRBV12-4|-
CASSRQGANTGEEFF
TGTGCCAGCAGCCGACAGGGAGCGAACACCGGGGAGGAGTTTTTT
>-|TRBJ1-2|TRBV18|-
CASSWDPTEGYTF
TGTGCCAGCTCCTGGGACCCTACCGAAGGCTACACCTTC
>-|TRBJ2-3|TRBV28|once
CASSPAGIEDTQYF
TGTGCCAGCAGTCCCGCAGGAATTGAAGATACGCAGTATTTT
>-|TRBJ2-3|TRBV14|-
CASSHRVRTDTQYF
TGTGCCAGCAGCCACAGGGTCCGCACAGATACGCAGTATTTT
>TRBD1|TRBJ2-1|TRBV20-1|many
CSARKGQSSYNEQFF
TGCAGTGCTAGGAAGGGACAGAGCTCCTACAATGAGCAGTTCTTC
>TRBD2|TRBJ2-1|TRBV20-1|many
CSARDGAGGLNEQFF
TGCAGTGCTAGAGATGGAGCGGGGGGCTTGAATGAGCAGTTCTTC
>TRBD2|TRBJ2-7|TRBV6-1|-
CASSDSGRAYNEQYF
TGTGCCAGCAGCGATAGCGGGAGGGCCTACAATGAGCAGTACTTC
>TRBD1|TRBJ2-1|TRBV7-3|-
CASSLTGGREQFF
TGTGCCAGCAGCTTAACAGGGGGCCGTGAGCAGTTCTTC
>TRBD1|TRBJ1-2|TRBV20-1|many
CSAPDRGPNGYTF
TGCAGTGCCCCGGACAGGGGACCAAATGGCTACACCTTC
>TRBD1|TRBJ2-4|TRBV7-2|many
CASSLVRQGLAKNIQYF
TGTGCCAGCAGCTTAGTGAGACAGGGGCTGGCCAAAAACATTCAGTACTTC
>-|TRBJ2-3|TRBV9|many
CASSRLLGGTDTQYF
TGTGCCAGCAGCAGACTTCTTGGTGGCACAGATACGCAGTATTTT
>-|TRBJ2-1|TRBV20-1|many
CSALSGSLQGEQFF
TGCAGTGCCCTCTCTGGTTCCTTACAGGGAGAGCAGTTCTTC
>TRBD1|TRBJ2-7|TRBV6-5|once
CASRLTGAGSYEQYF
TGTGCCAGCAGGCTGACAGGGGCGGGCTCCTACGAGCAGTACTTC
>-|TRBJ2-7|TRBV23-1|-
CASSRTGPSSYNEQYF
TGCGCCAGCAGTCGGACGGGACCAAGCTCCTACAATGAGCAGTACTTC
>-|TRBJ2-4|TRBV24-1|-
CATSDPASRANIQYF
TGTGCCACCAGTGACCCAGCCTCAAGGGCAAACATTCAGTACTTC
>-|TRBJ2-7|TRBV5-1|once
CASSVDPGLSEQYF
TGCGCCAGCAGCGTTGACCCGGGGCTCTCCGAGCAGTACTTC
>TRBD2|TRBJ2-5|TRBV24-1|-
CATSDPGREAQYF
TGTGCCACCAGTGACCCAGGGAGGGAGGCCCAGTACTTC
>TRBD1|TRBJ1-4|TRBV27|-
CASSLRSGTGPKKLFF
TGTGCCAGCAGTTTGCGTTCCGGGACAGGGCCCAAAAAACTGTTTTTT
>TRBD1|TRBJ1-6|TRBV16|few
CASSQAGQGNSPLHF
TGTGCCAGCAGCCAAGCGGGACAGGGGAATTCACCCCTCCACTTT
>-|TRBJ1-4|TRBV6-5|many
CASSPRGGNEKLFF
TGTGCCAGCAGCCCTCGGGGAGGGAATGAAAAACTGTTTTTT
>-|TRBJ1-2|TRBV2|many
CASKLTGVYAYTF
TGTGCCAGCAAACTGACTGGAGTCTATGCCTACACCTTC
>TRBD1|TRBJ2-5|TRBV15|-
CATLRDRGPSPQETQYF
TGTGCCACACTCCGGGACAGGGGACCTTCCCCCCAAGAGACCCAGTACTTC
>-|TRBJ1-6|TRBV9|few
CASSVEGPYSPLHF
TGTGCCAGCAGCGTAGAGGGGCCCTATTCACCCCTCCACTTT
>-|TRBJ1-2|TRBV5-1|-
CASRNRQGEEGYTF
TGCGCCAGCCGAAACCGCCAGGGAGAGGAGGGCTACACCTTC
>TRBD1|TRBJ1-5|TRBV20-1|many
CSASGTGVNQPQHF
TGCAGTGCTTCAGGAACAGGGGTCAATCAGCCCCAGCATTTT
>TRBD1|TRBJ2-4|TRBV6-5|few
CASSSGQQNIQYF
TGTGCCAGCAGTTCGGGACAGCAAAACATTCAGTACTTC
>TRBD1|TRBJ2-5|TRBV10-3|-
CAISESTATGGEETQYF
TGTGCCATCAGTGAGTCGACGGCTACAGGGGGCGAGGAGACCCAGTACTTC
>TRBD1|TRBJ1-1|TRBV29-1|many
CSAGGQGAKRGNTEAFF
TGCAGCGCGGGGGGACAGGGGGCGAAGAGAGGGAACACTGAAGCTTTCTTT
>TRBD2|TRBJ2-3|TRBV7-2|many
CASRNSGGTDTQYF
TGTGCCAGCAGGAATAGCGGGGGAACAGATACGCAGTATTTT
>-|TRBJ2-7|TRBV4-3|-
CASGQEHLGVYEQYF
TGCGCCAGCGGCCAAGAGCATTTGGGAGTCTACGAGCAGTACTTC
>TRBD1|TRBJ2-7|TRBV15|many
CATSRPAGTGVHEQYF
TGTGCCACCAGCAGGCCAGCCGGGACAGGGGTCCACGAGCAGTACTTC
>TRBD1|TRBJ1-5|TRBV6-2/TRBV6-3|few
CASSVQGAGQPQHF
TGTGCCAGCAGTGTCCAGGGGGCTGGACAGCCCCAGCATTTT